The T cell receptor (beta chain) described here comes from a study of T cell changes during pregnancy in multiple sclerosis. Data came from immunoSEQ multiplex PCR; TCRdb stores just in-frame clones and leaves some out. The table has roughly 45,000 clones, 85% to 90% seen once. The germline V gene has CDR1 SGHTA and CDR2 FQGTGA. CDR3 length equals 14 residues. V lost 2 bases to trimming and J lost 5 bases, with 12 bases between them. The V call is TRBV7-3, the J call TRBJ2-5, with a tentative D call TRBD2 (7 bases). Source: peripheral blood, taken in the first trimester of pregnancy. The TCR sequence derives from a female donor in good health, enrolled as a control in a pregnancy study. CDR3 DNA sequence: TGTGCCAGCAGCTTAGGGGGGGCTGGGGAGACCCAGTACTTC. This codes for CASSLGGAGETQYF.